These 16 T cell receptor beta chains share one sample of origin, sequenced in a study of Graves' ophthalmopathy and Graves' hyperthyroidism. The study amplified TCR beta CDR3 regions using RNA transcripts. HTBI primers were used in a first-round RT-PCR, which preceded a second-round multiplex PCR. MiXCR, run by TCRdb on the multiplex PCR reads, gives a single entry per CDR3 protein. The sample includes around 36,000 distinct CDR3 sequences, 50% of them seen just once. Specimen: peripheral blood. Source of these receptors: an adult woman with stable Graves' hyperthyroidism.

This clonotype was seen ten or more times. The CDR3 sequence is CASSPPSAWMNTEAFF. In nucleotides, the CDR3 is TGTGCCAGCTCACCACCTTCTGCGTGGATGAACACTGAAGCTTTCTTT. The gene calls are TRBV18 and TRBJ1-1; no firm D call. In germline, CDR1 is KGHSH, CDR2 LQKENI. The CDR3 totals 16 residues. The V end was cut by 0 bases, the J end by 0 bases, with 11 bases between.

V usage is TRBV24-1 and J usage is TRBJ2-7; 15 bases fit TRBD2. Per the germline V gene, CDR1 is KGHDR and CDR2 is SFDVKD. Germline trimming cut 1 base from V and 5 bases from J; bases unmatched to any gene: 5. This CDR3 comprises 17 residues. CDR3 protein: CATSDFGTSGGPNEQYF. The CDR3 DNA sequence: TGTGCCACCAGTGATTTCGGGACTAGCGGGGGGCCGAACGAGCAGTACTTC.

The chain joins TRBV7-9 to TRBJ1-4, with 9 bases aligning to TRBD1. CDR1 and CDR2 from the germline V gene are SEHNR and FQNEAQ (reference sequence). CDR3 length equals 14 residues. Unmatched junction bases numbered 6, after V lost 5 bases and J lost 8 bases. The CDR3 reads CASSKDRGNEKLFF. CDR3 coding DNA: TGTGCCAGCAGCAAGGACAGGGGTAACGAAAAACTGTTTTTT.

J is TRBJ1-1 and V is TRBV20-1, with 8 bases identical to TRBD1. J gave up 4 bases and V 3 bases, and 7 bases lay outside the gene matches. The CDR3 length is 14 residues. Germline CDR1 is DFQATT and CDR2 is SNEGSKA (reference sequence). DNA of the CDR3: TGCAGTGCTAGGCAGGGGGCAAGGCGCACTGAAGCTTTCTTT. Protein: CSARQGARRTEAFF.

This clonotype appeared a few times. The rearrangement joins TRBV7-9 to TRBJ1-6; no firm D call. Germline V gene data show CDR1 as SEHNR and CDR2 as FQNEAQ (reference sequence). Trimming took off 0 bases at V and 8 bases at J, with 2 bases between the two ends. The CDR3 loop spans 12 amino acids. In DNA, the CDR3 is TGTGCCAGCAGCTTAGCCGATTCACCCCTCCACTTT. Translating it yields CASSLADSPLHF.

In the case of this clonotype: One base away lies a much larger clone, so this may be a sequencing read error. J is TRBJ1-6 and V is TRBV28; D unresolved. Germline V gives CDR1 MDHEN, CDR2 SYDVKM. CDR3 size: 15 residues. CDR3 coding DNA: TGTGCCAGCATCGGGCAGCTTCACTATAATCCACCCCTCCACTTT. Protein: CASIGQLHYNPPLHF.

The chain recombines TRBV7-2 with TRBJ1-3; no firm D call. With 3 bases removed from V and 8 bases from J, the gap between germline ends came to 20 bases. This CDR3 region has 16 residues. Germline CDR1 reads SGHTA; CDR2 reads FQGNSA. In nucleotides, the CDR3 is TGTGCCAGCAGCTTGCATCAGGACTCCCATGGCTACACCATATATTTT. It yields the protein CASSLHQDSHGYTIYF. The variable domain in full, completed from reference TRBV7-2 and TRBJ1-3, reads GAGVSQSPSNKVTEKGKDVELRCDPISGHTALYWYRQSLGQGLEFLIYFQGNSAPDKSGLPSDRFSAERTGGSVSTLTIQRTQQEDSAVYLCASSLHQDSHGYTIYFGEGSWLTVV.

This clonotype was recorded at least ten times. The V gene is TRBV6-5, the J gene TRBJ2-7; D tentatively fits TRBD1 or TRBD2 (6 bases each). This CDR3 comprises 15 residues. Trimming shortened V by 1 base and J by 7 bases, and 17 bases separated the two germline ends. Germline CDR1 reads MNHEY; CDR2 reads SVGAGI. CDR3 amino acids: CASSYFPGAWGEQYF. CDR3 coding DNA: TGTGCCAGCAGTTACTTCCCGGGGGCTTGGGGAGAGCAGTACTTC.

This clonotype was recorded many times. V and J are TRBV28 and TRBJ2-7; no clear D. CDR1 and CDR2 (germline): MDHEN, SYDVKM. The CDR3 is 12 residues long. Trimming removed 4 bases at V and 3 bases at J, with 7 bases between. DNA for the CDR3: TGTGCCAGCAGTTCCCAGGACTACGAGCAGTACTTC. Translated, it gives CASSSQDYEQYF. The full variable domain, rest sourced from reference TRBV28 and TRBJ2-7, is DVKVTQSSRYLVKRTGEKVFLECVQDMDHENMFWYRQDPGLGLRLIYFSYDVKMKEKGDIPEGYSVSREKKERFSLILESASTNQTSMYLCASSSQDYEQYFGPGTRLTVT.

This rearrangement joins TRBV2 to TRBJ2-7; D is ambiguous. Germline V gene sequence: CDR1 SNHLY, CDR2 FYNNEI. V gave up 2 bases and J gave up 2 bases, with 16 bases separating them. CDR3 size: 16 residues. CDR3 loop: CASSERRAPNAYEQYF. CDR3 nucleotide sequence: TGTGCCAGCAGTGAACGACGAGCACCGAACGCCTACGAGCAGTACTTC. Filled out from reference TRBV2 and TRBJ2-7, the complete variable domain reads EPEVTQTPSHQVTQMGQEVILRCVPISNHLYFYWYRQILGQKVEFLVSFYNNEISEKSEIFDDQFSVERPDGSNFTLKIRSTKLEDSAMYFCASSERRAPNAYEQYFGPGTRLTVT.

The chain carries TRBV29-1 and TRBJ2-5; 9 bases are a match to TRBD2. In germline, CDR1 is SQVTM, CDR2 ANQGSEA. The V segment lost 3 bases and the J segment 5 bases; nucleotides outside the gene matches: 4. This CDR3 has 13 amino acids. The CDR3 DNA reads TGCAGCGTTGAGCGGGAGGGATCGGAGACCCAGTACTTC. As protein: CSVEREGSETQYF.

J is TRBJ2-7 and V is TRBV7-9, with D possibly matching TRBD1 (5 bases). Looked up from germline, CDR1 is SEHNR and CDR2 is FQNEAQ (reference sequence). The CDR3 has 14 residues. V lost 1 base and J 5 bases, leaving 12 bases between the germline ends. The CDR3 region has the DNA TGTGCCAGCAGCTTAGGGGCAGGGTTGGACGAGCAGTACTTC. Protein: CASSLGAGLDEQYF.

This clonotype was counted many times. The gene calls are TRBV27 and TRBJ1-4, with D hard to call. Per the germline V gene, CDR1 is MNHEY and CDR2 is SMNVEV (reference sequence). The CDR3 is made up of 13 amino acids. V dropped 4 bases and J dropped 13 bases, with 16 bases sitting between them. For the CDR3, the DNA is TGTGCCAGCAGTTCCACCCCCGGGCGGGCACTGTTTTTT. The encoded protein is CASSSTPGRALFF. Complete variable domain (other parts from reference TRBV27 and TRBJ1-4): EAQVTQNPRYLITVTGKKLTVTCSQNMNHEYMSWYRQDPGLGLRQIYYSMNVEVTDKGDVPEGYKVSRKEKRNFPLILESPSPNQTSLYFCASSSTPGRALFFGSGTQLSVL.

This chain joins TRBV20-1 and TRBJ2-7; 12 bases are a match to TRBD2. The CDR3 spans 13 residues. The V and J ends lost 5 bases and 3 bases, in that order; junction bases with no gene match: 2. In germline, CDR1 is DFQATT, CDR2 SNEGSKA (reference sequence). In nucleotides, the CDR3 is TGCAGTGCTTTGACTAGCGGGGGCTACGAGCAGTACTTC. This encodes CSALTSGGYEQYF.

This clonotype was recorded only once. This sequence joins TRBV7-8 and TRBJ2-1, with D unresolved. The CDR3 covers 12 residues. V was trimmed by 5 bases and J by 6 bases, leaving 8 bases between them. CDR1 is SGHVS and CDR2 is FQNEAQ in the germline V gene. The CDR3 loop is CASSQNRNEQFF. The CDR3 region has the DNA TGTGCCAGCAGCCAGAATCGCAATGAGCAGTTCTTC. Looking up the rest from reference TRBV7-8 and TRBJ2-1 gives the full variable domain: GAGVSQSPRYKVAKRGQDVALRCDPISGHVSLFWYQQALGQGPEFLTYFQNEAQLDKSGLPSDRFFAERPEGSVSTLKIQRTQQEDSAVYLCASSQNRNEQFFGPGTRLTVL.

V is TRBV7-9 and J is TRBJ1-5, with D hard to call. Germline CDR1 SEHNR, CDR2 FQNEAQ (reference sequence). The length of the CDR3 is 14 residues. V lost 5 bases, J lost 2 bases, and 10 bases lay in between. The CDR3 reads CASSQTWGNQPQHF. The CDR3 DNA follows: TGTGCCAGCAGCCAGACATGGGGCAATCAGCCCCAGCATTTT.